This T cell receptor beta chain was observed in a study of cytomegalovirus exposure and HLA in healthy donors. CDR1 and CDR2 (germline): LGHNT, FRNRAP. This CDR3 is 15 amino acids long. After removal of 1 base from V and 8 bases from J, the junction contained 5 bases not matched to a gene. Here immunoSEQ multiplex PCR was the method, and the copy in TCRdb shows in-frame clones only, minus some. The data contain roughly 70,000 clones, about 96% of them singletons. This clonotype was obtained from a man younger than 30 in good health and CMV-seronegative. This chain links TRBV12-5 with TRBJ2-1; the match to TRBD1 covers 10 bases. The material sequenced was PBMCs. The CDR3 spells CASGLGQGARDEQFF. CDR3 DNA sequence: TGTGCTAGTGGTTTGGGACAGGGGGCTCGCGATGAGCAGTTCTTC.